The sequence of this T cell receptor beta chain was determined in a study of shared clonotypes between healthy human individuals. Looking at the study overall: Two female and a few male donors aged 18 to 49 were enrolled. Three plates each covered CD4 naive and memory; CD8 naive two, CD8 memory one.

CD8 cells classed as naive were CD45RO-negative and positively selected for CCR7, excluding terminally differentiated effector memory CD45RA+ cells. Generated by immunoSEQ multiplex PCR, the TCRdb table keeps only in-frame clones and is missing some. The sample consists of hundreds of thousands of clones, less than 97% of them appearing once. General observations from the study: Estimated richness values were generally larger in naive subsets than in memory subsets.

This clone has just a few counts. Its specificity is unknown. Deletions cut 3 bases from V and 3 bases from J, with 5 bases between. This CDR3 region has 12 residues. CDR1 and CDR2 from the germline V gene are SQVTM and ANQGSEA. This rearrangement joins TRBV29-1 to TRBJ2-2; no definite D call. Sequencing used naive CD8+ T cells sorted from blood. The TCR was taken from a woman aged 25-40 years in good health. The CDR3 DNA is TGCAGCGTTGACACCTACACCGGGGAGCTGTTTTTT. Translated, it gives CSVDTYTGELFF.